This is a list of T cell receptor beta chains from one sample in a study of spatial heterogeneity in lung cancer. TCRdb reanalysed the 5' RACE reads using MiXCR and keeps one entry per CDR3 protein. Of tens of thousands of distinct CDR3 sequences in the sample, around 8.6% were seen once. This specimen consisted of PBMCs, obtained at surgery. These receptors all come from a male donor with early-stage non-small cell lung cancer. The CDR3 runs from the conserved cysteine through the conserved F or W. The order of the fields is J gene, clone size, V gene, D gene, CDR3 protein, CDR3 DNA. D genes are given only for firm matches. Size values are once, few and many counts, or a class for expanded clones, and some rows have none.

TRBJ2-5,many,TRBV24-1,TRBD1,CATSGLTGGGETQYF,TGTGCCACCAGTGGCCTAACAGGGGGCGGAGAGACCCAGTACTTC
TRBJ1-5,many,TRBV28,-,CASSSGGTGVAQHF,TGTGCCAGCAGTTCGGGGGGGACGGGTGTGGCCCAGCATTTT
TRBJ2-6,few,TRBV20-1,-,CSARFPGANVLTF,TGCAGTGCTAGATTTCCTGGGGCCAACGTCCTGACTTTC
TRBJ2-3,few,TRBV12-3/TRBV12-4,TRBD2,CASSTSGGADTQYF,TGTGCCAGCAGTACTAGCGGGGGGGCAGATACGCAGTATTTT
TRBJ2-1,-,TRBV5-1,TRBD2,CASSSGTSVGNEQFF,TGCGCCAGCAGCTCCGGGACTAGCGTGGGCAATGAGCAGTTCTTC
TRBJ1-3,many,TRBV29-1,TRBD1,CSGQGAPGNTIYF,TGCAGCGGCCAGGGGGCCCCTGGAAACACCATATATTTT
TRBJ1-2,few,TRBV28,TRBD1,CASSLEDRDGYTF,TGTGCCAGCAGTTTAGAGGACAGGGATGGCTACACCTTC
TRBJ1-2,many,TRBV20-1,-,CSAPTTTGAGGYTF,TGCAGTGCTCCTACTACAACGGGCGCGGGCGGCTACACCTTC
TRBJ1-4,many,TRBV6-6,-,CATKTGATNEKLFF,TGTGCCACCAAAACGGGGGCAACTAATGAAAAACTGTTTTTT
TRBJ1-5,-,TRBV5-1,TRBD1,CASSRTGTANQPQHF,TGCGCCAGCAGCCGAACCGGGACAGCCAATCAGCCCCAGCATTTT
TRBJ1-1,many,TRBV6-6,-,CAASHGAGSSIEAFF,TGTGCCGCCTCTCACGGGGCAGGGTCTTCAATAGAAGCTTTCTTT
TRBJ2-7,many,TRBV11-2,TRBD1,CASSYGQASSYEQYF,TGTGCCAGCAGCTACGGACAGGCCTCCTCCTACGAGCAGTACTTC
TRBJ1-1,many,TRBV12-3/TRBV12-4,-,CASSWYSNTEAFF,TGTGCCAGCAGTTGGTACAGTAACACTGAAGCTTTCTTT
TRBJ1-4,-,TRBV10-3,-,CAISDGGKLFF,TGTGCCATCAGTGATGGGGGAAAACTGTTTTTT
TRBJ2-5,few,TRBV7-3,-,CASSAVNQETQYF,TGTGCCAGCAGCGCGGTGAACCAAGAGACCCAGTACTTC
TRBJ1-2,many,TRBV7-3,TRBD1,CASSQAGGYGYTF,TGTGCCAGCAGCCAAGCAGGGGGCTATGGCTACACCTTC
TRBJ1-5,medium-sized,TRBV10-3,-,CAIGSDSNQPQHF,TGTGCCATCGGCTCCGATAGCAATCAGCCCCAGCATTTT
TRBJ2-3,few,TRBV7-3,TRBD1,CASSPSRQGGDTQYF,TGTGCCAGCAGCCCCTCTCGACAGGGGGGAGATACGCAGTATTTT
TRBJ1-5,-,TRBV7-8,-,CASSFMGGSQPQHF,TGTGCCAGCAGTTTCATGGGGGGAAGCCAGCCCCAGCATTTT
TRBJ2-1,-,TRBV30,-,CAWNRGYNEQFF,TGTGCCTGGAATCGAGGGTACAATGAGCAGTTCTTC
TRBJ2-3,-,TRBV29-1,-,CSGIFGQFPSDTQYF,TGCAGCGGAATCTTTGGACAGTTTCCATCCGATACGCAGTATTTT
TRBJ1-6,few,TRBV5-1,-,CASSLVQDYNSPLHF,TGCGCCAGCAGCTTGGTGCAGGATTATAATTCACCCCTCCACTTT
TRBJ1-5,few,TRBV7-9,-,CASRRGNQPQHF,TGTGCCAGCAGACGGGGGAATCAGCCCCAGCATTTT
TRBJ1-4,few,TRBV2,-,CASSETGSPTNEKLFF,TGTGCCAGCAGCGAAACAGGGTCTCCAACTAATGAAAAACTGTTTTTT
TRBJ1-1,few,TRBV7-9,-,CASSLDRGDTEAFF,TGTGCCAGCAGCTTAGATAGGGGCGACACTGAAGCTTTCTTT
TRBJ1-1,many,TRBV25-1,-,CASEAGGRTEAFF,TGTGCCAGCGAGGCCGGGGGGAGGACTGAAGCTTTCTTT
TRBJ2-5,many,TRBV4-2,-,CASSPLGSPEETQYF,TGTGCCAGCAGCCCCTTGGGGTCACCGGAGGAGACCCAGTACTTC
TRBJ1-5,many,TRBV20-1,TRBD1,CSVSSPGQVVNQPQHF,TGCAGTGTTAGCTCCCCGGGACAGGTGGTCAATCAGCCCCAGCATTTT
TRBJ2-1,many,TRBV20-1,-,CSARDWWDGVGFEQFF,TGCAGTGCTAGAGATTGGTGGGACGGAGTAGGGTTTGAGCAGTTCTTC
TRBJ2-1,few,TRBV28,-,CASSPPRGGISYNEQFF,TGTGCCAGCAGCCCTCCTCGCGGCGGAATCTCCTACAATGAGCAGTTCTTC
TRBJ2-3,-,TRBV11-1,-,CASSLPRRTDTQYF,TGTGCCAGCAGCTTACCCAGACGCACAGATACGCAGTATTTT
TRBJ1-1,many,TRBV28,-,CASADSWTEAFF,TGTGCCAGCGCGGACAGCTGGACTGAAGCTTTCTTT
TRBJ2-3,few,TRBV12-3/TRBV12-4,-,CASSLTRRRYHTQYF,TGTGCCAGCAGTCTGACTAGGAGGCGGTACCATACGCAGTATTTT
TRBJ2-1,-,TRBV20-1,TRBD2,CSARDPLTSANEQFF,TGCAGTGCTAGAGACCCCCTGACTAGCGCCAATGAGCAGTTCTTC
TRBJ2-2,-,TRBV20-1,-,CSAVSNTGELFF,TGCAGTGCTGTATCGAACACCGGGGAGCTGTTTTTT
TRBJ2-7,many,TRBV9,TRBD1,CASSPRTGGGDEQYF,TGTGCCAGCAGCCCGCGGACAGGGGGCGGCGACGAGCAGTACTTC
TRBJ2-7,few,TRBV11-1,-,CASSFSSGISYEQYF,TGTGCCAGCAGCTTTTCTTCGGGGATATCCTACGAGCAGTACTTC
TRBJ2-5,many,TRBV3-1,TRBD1,CASTGDQETQYF,TGTGCTTCTACAGGGGATCAAGAGACCCAGTACTTC
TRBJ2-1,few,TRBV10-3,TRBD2,CAISDGLAATYNEQFF,TGTGCCATCAGTGACGGACTAGCTGCCACCTACAATGAGCAGTTCTTC
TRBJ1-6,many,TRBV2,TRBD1,CASSEQGQDNSPLHF,TGTGCCAGCAGTGAACAGGGACAGGACAATTCACCCCTCCACTTT
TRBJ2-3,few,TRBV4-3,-,CASSPAPNTDTQYF,TGCGCCAGCAGCCCAGCACCAAACACAGATACGCAGTATTTT
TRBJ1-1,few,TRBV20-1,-,CSAYPRNTEAFF,TGCAGTGCTTACCCACGGAACACTGAAGCTTTCTTT
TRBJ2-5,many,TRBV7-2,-,CASSLVAGVQETQYF,TGTGCCAGCAGCTTAGTGGCAGGGGTCCAAGAGACCCAGTACTTC
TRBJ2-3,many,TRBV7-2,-,CASSRDRSTQYF,TGTGCCAGCAGCCGGGATAGGTCTACGCAGTATTTT
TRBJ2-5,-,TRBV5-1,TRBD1,CASSSTGAETQYF,TGCGCCAGCAGCTCGACAGGGGCAGAGACCCAGTACTTC
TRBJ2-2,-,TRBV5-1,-,CASSLAGHLITGELFF,TGCGCCAGCAGCTTGGCCGGGCACTTAATCACCGGGGAGCTGTTTTTT
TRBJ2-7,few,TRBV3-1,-,CASSQDLGKSSYEQYF,TGTGCCAGCAGCCAAGATCTAGGGAAATCGTCCTACGAGCAGTACTTC
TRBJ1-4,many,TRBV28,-,CASSSGTEEEKLFF,TGTGCCAGCAGTTCGGGAACTGAGGAGGAAAAACTGTTTTTT
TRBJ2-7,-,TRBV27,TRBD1,CASSCRDRLFREQYF,TGTGCCAGCAGCTGCCGGGACAGGTTGTTCCGGGAGCAGTACTTC
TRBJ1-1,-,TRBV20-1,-,CSARALLMNTEAFF,TGCAGTGCTAGGGCCCTCCTCATGAACACTGAAGCTTTCTTT
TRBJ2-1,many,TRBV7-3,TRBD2,CASSSSGKFYNEQFF,TGTGCCAGCAGCTCTAGCGGGAAATTCTACAATGAGCAGTTCTTC